This T cell receptor (beta chain) was identified during a study of cytomegalovirus exposure and HLA in healthy donors. The PCR ran on 60 Vbeta and 13 Jbeta primers. In the authors' methods: In a later analysis, roughly 86 million unique TCR beta chains included roughly 11 million shared by two or more donors. Sequencing used immunoSEQ multiplex PCR; TCRdb keeps in-frame clones, though not all of them. The DNA gave D and trimming, while V, J and clone size come from that table. The sample has roughly 150,000 clones, 76% seen once. This CDR3 region has 12 residues. Per the germline V gene, CDR1 is SEHNR and CDR2 is FQNEAQ (reference sequence). V gave up 4 bases and J gave up 14 bases, with 12 bases separating them. This clone was counted only a few times.

Sequenced: PBMCs. The sequence came from a male donor in good health and CMV-seronegative. The gene calls are TRBV7-9 and TRBJ1-6; D ambiguous. The CDR3 DNA follows: TGTGCCAGCAGCTGGGAGGACGTTACCCTCCACTTT. This encodes CASSWEDVTLHF.